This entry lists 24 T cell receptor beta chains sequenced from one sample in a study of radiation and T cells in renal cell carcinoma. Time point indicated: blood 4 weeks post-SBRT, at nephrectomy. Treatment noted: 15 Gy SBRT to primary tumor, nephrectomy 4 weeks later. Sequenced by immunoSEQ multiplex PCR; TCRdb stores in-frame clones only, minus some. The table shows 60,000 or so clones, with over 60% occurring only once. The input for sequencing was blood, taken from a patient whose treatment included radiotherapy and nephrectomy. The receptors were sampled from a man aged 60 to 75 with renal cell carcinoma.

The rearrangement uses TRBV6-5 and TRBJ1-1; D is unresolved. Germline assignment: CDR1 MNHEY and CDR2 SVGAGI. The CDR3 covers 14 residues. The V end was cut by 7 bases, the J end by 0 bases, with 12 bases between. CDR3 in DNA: TGTGCCAGCATGAGCGGCCGGGTGAACACTGAAGCTTTCTTT. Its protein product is CASMSGRVNTEAFF.

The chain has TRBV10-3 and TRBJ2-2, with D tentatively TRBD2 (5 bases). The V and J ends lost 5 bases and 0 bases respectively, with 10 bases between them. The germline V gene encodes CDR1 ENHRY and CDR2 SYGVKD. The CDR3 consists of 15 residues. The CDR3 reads CAISPTNPNTGELFF. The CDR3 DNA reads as TGTGCCATCAGTCCGACTAACCCGAACACCGGGGAGCTGTTTTTT.

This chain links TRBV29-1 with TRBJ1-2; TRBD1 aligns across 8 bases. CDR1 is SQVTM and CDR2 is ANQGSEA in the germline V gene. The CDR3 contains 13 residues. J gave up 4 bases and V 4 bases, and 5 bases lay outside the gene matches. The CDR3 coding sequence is TGCAGCGTTGGGGCTACAGGGGGCTATGGCTACACCTTC. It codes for CSVGATGGYGYTF.

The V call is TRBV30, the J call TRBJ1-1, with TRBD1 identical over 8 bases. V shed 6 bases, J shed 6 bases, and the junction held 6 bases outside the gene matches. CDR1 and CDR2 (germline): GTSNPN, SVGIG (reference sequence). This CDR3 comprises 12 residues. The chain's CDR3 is CACYTGGAEAFF. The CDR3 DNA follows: TGTGCCTGCTATACAGGGGGGGCTGAAGCTTTCTTT.

CDR3 nucleotides: TGTGCCAGCAGCCCGCAGTGGCCCTCCTCCTACGAGCAGTACTTC. Its translation: CASSPQWPSSYEQYF. The chain uses TRBV14 and TRBJ2-7; D unclear. The CDR3 extends over 15 amino acids. CDR1 and CDR2 (germline): SGHDN, FVKESK. Trimming stripped 4 bases from V and 0 bases from J, with 13 bases between.

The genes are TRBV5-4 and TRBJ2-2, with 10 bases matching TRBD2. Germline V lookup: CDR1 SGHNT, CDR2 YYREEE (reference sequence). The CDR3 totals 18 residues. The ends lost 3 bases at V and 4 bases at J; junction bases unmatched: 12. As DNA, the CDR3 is TGTGCCAGCAGCTCCCGACAGCGGGGGGGCATGGGCACCGGGGAGCTGTTTTTT. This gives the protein CASSSRQRGGMGTGELFF. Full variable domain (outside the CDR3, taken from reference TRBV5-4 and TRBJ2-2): ETGVTQSPTHLIKTRGQQVTLRCSSQSGHNTVSWYQQALGQGPQFIFQYYREEENGRGNFPPRFSGLQFPNYSSELNVNALELDDSALYLCASSSRQRGGMGTGELFFGEGSRLTVL.

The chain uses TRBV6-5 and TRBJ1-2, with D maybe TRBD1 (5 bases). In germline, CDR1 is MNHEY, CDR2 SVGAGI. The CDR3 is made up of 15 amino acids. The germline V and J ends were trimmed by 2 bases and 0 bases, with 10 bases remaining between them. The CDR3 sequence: CASSYIRDPNYGYTF. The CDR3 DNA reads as TGTGCCAGCAGTTACATAAGGGACCCTAACTATGGCTACACCTTC.

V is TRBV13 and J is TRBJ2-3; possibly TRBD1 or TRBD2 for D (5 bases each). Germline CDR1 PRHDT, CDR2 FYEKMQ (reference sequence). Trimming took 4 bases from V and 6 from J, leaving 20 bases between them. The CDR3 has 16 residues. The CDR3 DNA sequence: TGTGCCAGCAGCTCCTCGCGTACCCAGGGCGGGGATACGCAGTATTTT. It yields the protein CASSSSRTQGGDTQYF.

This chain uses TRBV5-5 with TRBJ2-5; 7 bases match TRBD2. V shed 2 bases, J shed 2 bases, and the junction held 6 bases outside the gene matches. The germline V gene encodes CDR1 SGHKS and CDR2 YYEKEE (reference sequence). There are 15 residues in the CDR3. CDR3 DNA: TGTGCCAGCAGCTTCTCGGGACTAAATCAAGAGACCCAGTACTTC. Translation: CASSFSGLNQETQYF.

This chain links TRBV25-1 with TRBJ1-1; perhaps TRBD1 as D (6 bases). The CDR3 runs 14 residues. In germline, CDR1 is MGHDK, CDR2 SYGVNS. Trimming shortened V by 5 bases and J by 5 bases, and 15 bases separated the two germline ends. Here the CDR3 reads CASSTQGRGTEAFF. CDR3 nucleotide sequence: TGTGCCAGCAGTACACAGGGAAGGGGAACTGAAGCTTTCTTT. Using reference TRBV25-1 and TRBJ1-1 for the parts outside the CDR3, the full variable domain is EADIYQTPRYLVIGTGKKITLECSQTMGHDKMYWYQQDPGMELHLIHYSYGVNSTEKGDLSSESTVSRIRTEHFPLTLESARPSHTSQYLCASSTQGRGTEAFFGQGTRLTVV.

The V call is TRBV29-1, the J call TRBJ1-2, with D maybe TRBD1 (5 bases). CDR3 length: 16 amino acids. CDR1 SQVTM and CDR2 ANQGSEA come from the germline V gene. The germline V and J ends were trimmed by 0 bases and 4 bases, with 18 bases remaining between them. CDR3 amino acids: CSVEDIEVRVPYGYTF. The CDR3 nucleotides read TGCAGCGTTGAAGATATAGAGGTCAGGGTCCCCTATGGCTACACCTTC.

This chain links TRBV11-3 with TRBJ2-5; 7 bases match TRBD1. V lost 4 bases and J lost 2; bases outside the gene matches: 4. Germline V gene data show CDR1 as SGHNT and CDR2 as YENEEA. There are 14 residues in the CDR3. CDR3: CASSSPGQQETQYF. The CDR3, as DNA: TGTGCCAGCAGCTCCCCGGGACAGCAAGAGACCCAGTACTTC.

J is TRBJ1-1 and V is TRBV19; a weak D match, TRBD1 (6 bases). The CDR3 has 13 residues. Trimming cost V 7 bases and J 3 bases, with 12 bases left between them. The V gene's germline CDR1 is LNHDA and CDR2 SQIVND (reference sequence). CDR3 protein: CASNRGGYTEAFF. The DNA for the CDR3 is TGTGCCAGTAATAGGGGGGGGTACACTGAAGCTTTCTTT.

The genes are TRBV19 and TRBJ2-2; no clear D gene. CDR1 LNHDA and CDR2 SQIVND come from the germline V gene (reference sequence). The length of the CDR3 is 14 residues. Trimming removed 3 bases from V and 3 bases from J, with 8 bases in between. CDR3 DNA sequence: TGTGCCAGTAGTATCAGCCTCGACACCGGGGAGCTGTTTTTT. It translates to CASSISLDTGELFF.

The CDR3 region is CASSPGTNKETQYF. CDR3 sequence (DNA): TGTGCCAGCAGCCCCGGGACTAACAAAGAGACCCAGTACTTC. J is TRBJ2-5 and V is TRBV7-6, with TRBD2 matching over 7 bases. The CDR3 consists of 14 residues. J was trimmed by 3 bases and V by 5 bases; bases with no gene match: 6. Germline-derived CDR1 and CDR2 are SGHVS and FNYEAQ.

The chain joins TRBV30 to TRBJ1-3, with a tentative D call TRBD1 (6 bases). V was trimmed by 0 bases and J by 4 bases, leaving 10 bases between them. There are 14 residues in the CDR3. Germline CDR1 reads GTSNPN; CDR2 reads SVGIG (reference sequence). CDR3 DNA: TGTGCCTGGAGTGTAAGGGGGAACGGAAACACCATATATTTT. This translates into CAWSVRGNGNTIYF.

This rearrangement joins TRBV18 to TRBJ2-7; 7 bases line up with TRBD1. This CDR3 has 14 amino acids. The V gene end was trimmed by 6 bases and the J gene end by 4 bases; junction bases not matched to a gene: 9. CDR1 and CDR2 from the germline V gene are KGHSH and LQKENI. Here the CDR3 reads CASSPGQEGYEQYV. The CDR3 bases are TGTGCCAGCTCGCCAGGACAGGAAGGTTACGAGCAGTACGTC.

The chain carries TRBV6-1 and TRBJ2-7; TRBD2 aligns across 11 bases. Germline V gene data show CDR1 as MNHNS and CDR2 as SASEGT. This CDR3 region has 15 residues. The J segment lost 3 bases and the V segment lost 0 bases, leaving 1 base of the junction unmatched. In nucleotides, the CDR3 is TGTGCCAGCAGTGAAGCTCTAGCGGGGGGCTACGAGCAGTACTTC. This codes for CASSEALAGGYEQYF.

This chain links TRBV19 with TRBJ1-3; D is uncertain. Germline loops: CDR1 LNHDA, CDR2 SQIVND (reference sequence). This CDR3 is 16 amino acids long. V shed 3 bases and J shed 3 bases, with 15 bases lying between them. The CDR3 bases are TGTGCCAGTAGTATTTCAAATAGGCTCGGTGGAAACACCATATATTTT. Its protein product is CASSISNRLGGNTIYF.

The CDR3 nucleotides read TGTGCCAGCAGTGGGTCAGGGGACCCCTACAATGAGCAGTTCTTC. Protein product: CASSGSGDPYNEQFF. The chain has TRBV2 and TRBJ2-1, with a possible D match to TRBD1 (6 bases). The germline V and J ends were trimmed by 4 bases and 2 bases, with 12 bases remaining between them. The CDR3 extends over 15 amino acids. The germline V gene encodes CDR1 SNHLY and CDR2 FYNNEI.

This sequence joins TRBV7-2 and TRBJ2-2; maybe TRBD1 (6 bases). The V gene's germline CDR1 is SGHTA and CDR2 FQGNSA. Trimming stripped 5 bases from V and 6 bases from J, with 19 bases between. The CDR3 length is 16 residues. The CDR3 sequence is CASSPQGPRGSGELFF. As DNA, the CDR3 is TGTGCCAGCAGCCCACAGGGACCTAGGGGATCCGGGGAGCTGTTTTTT.

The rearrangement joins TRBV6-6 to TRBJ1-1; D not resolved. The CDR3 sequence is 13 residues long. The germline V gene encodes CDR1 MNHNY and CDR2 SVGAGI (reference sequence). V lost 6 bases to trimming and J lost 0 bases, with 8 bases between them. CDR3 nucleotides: TGTGCCAGCAGATTTGGGGTGAACACTGAAGCTTTCTTT. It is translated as CASRFGVNTEAFF.

CDR3 nucleotide sequence: TGTGCCAGCAGTTTGACAGGGGGCGGAGATACGCAGTATTTT. Translation: CASSLTGGGDTQYF. This rearrangement joins TRBV6-6 to TRBJ2-3; 10 nucleotides agree with TRBD1. J gave up 5 bases and V 4 bases, and 3 bases lay outside the gene matches. The CDR3 has 14 residues. Germline CDR1 is MNHNY and CDR2 is SVGAGI (reference sequence).

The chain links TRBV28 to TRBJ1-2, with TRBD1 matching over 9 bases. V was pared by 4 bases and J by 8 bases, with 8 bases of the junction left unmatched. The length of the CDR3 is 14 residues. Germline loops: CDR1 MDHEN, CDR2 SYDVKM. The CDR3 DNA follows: TGTGCCAGCAGTTCCCTAGGGACAGGGCAGGGCTACACCTTC. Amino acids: CASSSLGTGQGYTF.